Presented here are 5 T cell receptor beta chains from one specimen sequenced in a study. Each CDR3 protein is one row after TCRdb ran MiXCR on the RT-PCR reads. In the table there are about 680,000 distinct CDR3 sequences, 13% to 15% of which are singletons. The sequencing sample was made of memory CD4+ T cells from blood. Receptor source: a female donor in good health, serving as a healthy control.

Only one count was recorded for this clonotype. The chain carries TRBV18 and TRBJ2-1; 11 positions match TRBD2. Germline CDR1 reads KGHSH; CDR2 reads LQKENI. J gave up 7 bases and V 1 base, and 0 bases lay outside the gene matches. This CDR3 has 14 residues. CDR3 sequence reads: CASSPLAGGNEQFF. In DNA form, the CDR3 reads TGTGCCAGCTCACCACTAGCGGGAGGGAATGAGCAGTTCTTC.

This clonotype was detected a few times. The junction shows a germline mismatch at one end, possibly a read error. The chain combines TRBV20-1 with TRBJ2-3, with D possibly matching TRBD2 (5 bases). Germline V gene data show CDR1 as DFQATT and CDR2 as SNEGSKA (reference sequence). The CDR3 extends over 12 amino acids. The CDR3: CSARGMADTQYF. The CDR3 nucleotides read TGCAGCGCTAGAGGGATGGCAGATACGCAGTATTTT.

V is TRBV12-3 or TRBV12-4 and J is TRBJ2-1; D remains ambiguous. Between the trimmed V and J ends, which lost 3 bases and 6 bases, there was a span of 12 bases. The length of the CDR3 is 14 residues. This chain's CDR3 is CASSLDQTINEQFF. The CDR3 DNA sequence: TGTGCCAGCAGTTTGGATCAGACCATCAATGAGCAGTTCTTC.

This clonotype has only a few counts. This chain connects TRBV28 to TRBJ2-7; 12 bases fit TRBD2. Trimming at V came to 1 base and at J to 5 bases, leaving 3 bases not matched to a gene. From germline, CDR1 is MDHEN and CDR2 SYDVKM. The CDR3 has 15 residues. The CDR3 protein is CASSLLTSGSNEQYF. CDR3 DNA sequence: TGTGCCAGCAGTTTATTGACTAGCGGGAGCAACGAGCAGTACTTC.

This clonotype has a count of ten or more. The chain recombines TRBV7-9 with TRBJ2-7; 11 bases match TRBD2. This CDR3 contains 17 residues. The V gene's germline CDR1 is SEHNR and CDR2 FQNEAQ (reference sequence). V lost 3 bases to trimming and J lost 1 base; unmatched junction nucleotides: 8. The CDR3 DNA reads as TGTGCCAGCAGCTTGTATAGCGGGAGGGCCGGATCCTACGAGCAGTACTTC. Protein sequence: CASSLYSGRAGSYEQYF. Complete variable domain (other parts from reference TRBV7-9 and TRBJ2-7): DTGVSQNPRHKITKRGQNVTFRCDPISEHNRLYWYRQTLGQGPEFLTYFQNEAQLEKSRLLSDRFSAERPKGSFSTLEIQRTEQGDSAMYLCASSLYSGRAGSYEQYFGPGTRLTVT.